The clone carrying this T cell receptor (beta chain) was detected ten times or more. Time point given: newly diagnosed GD, antithyroid drugs for less than 3 months. With RNA extracted from PBMCs as input, the TCR library was made. This sample was included in a study of regulatory T cells in long-lasting Graves disease. To make TCR beta libraries, researchers used iRepertoire HTBI primers and Arm-PCR of CDR3 regions. TCRdb analysed the multiplex PCR reads with MiXCR anew, one entry per CDR3 protein. The repertoire includes some 340,000 distinct CDR3 sequences, 10% to 15% of them detected once, and approximately 17% sits in the top ten. Trimming took 4 bases from V and 8 from J, leaving 15 bases between them. The CDR3 sequence is 14 residues long. Germline V CDR1 and CDR2: SEHNR, FQNEAQ (reference sequence). The same specimen was also included in a second study, on T cells in Graves' hyperthyroidism and ophthalmopathy. According to that study: Patients between 18 and 65 years old had hyperthyroidism, newly diagnosed and lasting under 2 months.

The sequencing here drew on peripheral blood mononuclear cells (PBMCs), taken at new diagnosis, from a patient treated with antithyroid drugs. This TCR was sampled from a woman aged 18-29 years with Graves disease. The chain uses TRBV7-9 and TRBJ2-1; tentatively, D is TRBD1 (6 bases). CDR3 in DNA: TGTGCCAGCAGCTCCTCAGGGGTAGTCGATGAGCAGTTCTTC. Translating gives CASSSSGVVDEQFF.